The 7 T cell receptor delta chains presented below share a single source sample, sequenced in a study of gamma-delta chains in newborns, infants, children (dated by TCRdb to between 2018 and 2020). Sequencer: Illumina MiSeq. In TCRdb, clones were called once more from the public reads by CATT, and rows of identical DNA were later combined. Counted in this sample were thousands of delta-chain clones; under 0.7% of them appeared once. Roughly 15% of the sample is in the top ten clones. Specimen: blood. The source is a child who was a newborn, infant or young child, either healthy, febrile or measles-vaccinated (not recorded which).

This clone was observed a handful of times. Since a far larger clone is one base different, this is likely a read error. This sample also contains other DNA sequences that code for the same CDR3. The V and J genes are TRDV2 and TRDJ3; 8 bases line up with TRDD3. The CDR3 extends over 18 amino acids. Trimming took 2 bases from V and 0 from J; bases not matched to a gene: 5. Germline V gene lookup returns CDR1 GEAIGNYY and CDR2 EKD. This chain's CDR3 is CACDSTGGYSWDTRQMFF. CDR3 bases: TGTGCCTGTGACAGTACCGGGGGATACTCCTGGGACACCCGACAGATGTTTTTC.

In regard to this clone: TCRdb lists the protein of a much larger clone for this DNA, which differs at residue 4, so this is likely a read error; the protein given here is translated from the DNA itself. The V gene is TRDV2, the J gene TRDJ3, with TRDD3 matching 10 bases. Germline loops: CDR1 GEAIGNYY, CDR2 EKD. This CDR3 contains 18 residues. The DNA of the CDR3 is TGTGCCTGTGGCACCTGGGGGATAAAGTCCTGGGACACCCGACAGATGTTTTTC. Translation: CACGTWGIKSWDTRQMFF.

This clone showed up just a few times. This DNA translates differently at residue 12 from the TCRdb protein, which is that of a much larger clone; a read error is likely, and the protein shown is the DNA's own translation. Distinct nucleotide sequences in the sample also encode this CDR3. The CDR3 loop is CACDTWGMTAQHFF. CDR3 DNA sequence: TGTGCCTGTGACACCTGGGGGATGACAGCACAACACTTCTTT. The chain combines TRDV2 with TRDJ2, with TRDD3 matching 8 bases. The CDR3 contains 14 residues. The V gene's germline CDR1 is GEAIGNYY and CDR2 EKD.

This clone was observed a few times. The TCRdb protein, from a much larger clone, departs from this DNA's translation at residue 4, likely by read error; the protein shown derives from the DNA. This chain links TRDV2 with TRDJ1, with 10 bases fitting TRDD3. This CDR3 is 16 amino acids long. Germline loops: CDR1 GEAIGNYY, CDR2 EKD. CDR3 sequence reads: CACGTGTGGYTDKLIF. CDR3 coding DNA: TGTGCCTGTGGCACCGGTACTGGGGGATACACCGATAAACTCATCTTT.

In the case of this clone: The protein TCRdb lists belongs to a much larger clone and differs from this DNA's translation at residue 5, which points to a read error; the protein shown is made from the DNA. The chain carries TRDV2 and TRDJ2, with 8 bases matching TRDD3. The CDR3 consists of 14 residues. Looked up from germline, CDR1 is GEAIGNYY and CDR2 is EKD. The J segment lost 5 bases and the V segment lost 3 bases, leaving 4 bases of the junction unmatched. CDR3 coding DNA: TGTGCCTGTGACGCCGTGGGGGATACAGCACAACTCTTCTTT. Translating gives CACDAVGDTAQLFF.

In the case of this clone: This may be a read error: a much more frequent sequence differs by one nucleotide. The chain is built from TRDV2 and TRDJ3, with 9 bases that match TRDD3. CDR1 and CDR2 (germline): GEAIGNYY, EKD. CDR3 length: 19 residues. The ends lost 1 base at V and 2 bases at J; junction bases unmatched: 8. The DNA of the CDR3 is TGTGCCTGTGACACTACTGGGGGAGCACCCCCCTGGGACACCCGACAGATGTTTTTC. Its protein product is CACDTTGGAPPWDTRQMFF.

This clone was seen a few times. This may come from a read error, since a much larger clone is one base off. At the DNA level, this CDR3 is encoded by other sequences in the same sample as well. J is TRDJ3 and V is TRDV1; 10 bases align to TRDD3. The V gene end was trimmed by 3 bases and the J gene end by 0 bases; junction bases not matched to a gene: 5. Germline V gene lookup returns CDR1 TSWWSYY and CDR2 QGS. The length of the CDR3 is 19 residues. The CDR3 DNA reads TGTGCTCTTGGGGAGCTACTGGGGGATCGCTCCTGGGACACCCGACAGATGTTTTTC. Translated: CALGELLGDRSWDTRQMFF.